The entry below describes one TCR beta chain. It may be a read error: a sequence one base away is much more abundant. This sample is drawn from a study of blood T cells in healthy people across ages. For the study at large: Template switching caught about one barcoded beta molecule for each two T cells.

The CDR3 length is 13 residues. Trimming cost V 6 bases and J 4 bases, with 15 bases left between them. Germline lookup yields CDR1 DFQATT and CDR2 SNEGSKA (reference sequence). Isolating PBMCs gave at least 7 million of these cells per sample. For the second PCR, which ran for 7 to 11 cycles, a sample-barcoded 5' primer and a J-beta primer mix were used. Each sample yielded at least 2.5 million CDR3-containing paired-end reads. TCRdb reanalysed the 5' RACE reads using MiXCR and keeps one entry per CDR3 protein. The table has roughly 1.6 million distinct CDR3 sequences, around 35% seen once; the top ten hold approximately 10%.

This clonotype was obtained from a woman in her 30s in good health. V usage is TRBV20-1 and J usage is TRBJ2-5; tentatively, D is TRBD1 (5 bases). Sequencing used blood. CDR3 loop: CSALLMGRETQYF. As DNA, the CDR3 is TGCAGTGCCCTTTTGATGGGGCGAGAGACCCAGTACTTC.